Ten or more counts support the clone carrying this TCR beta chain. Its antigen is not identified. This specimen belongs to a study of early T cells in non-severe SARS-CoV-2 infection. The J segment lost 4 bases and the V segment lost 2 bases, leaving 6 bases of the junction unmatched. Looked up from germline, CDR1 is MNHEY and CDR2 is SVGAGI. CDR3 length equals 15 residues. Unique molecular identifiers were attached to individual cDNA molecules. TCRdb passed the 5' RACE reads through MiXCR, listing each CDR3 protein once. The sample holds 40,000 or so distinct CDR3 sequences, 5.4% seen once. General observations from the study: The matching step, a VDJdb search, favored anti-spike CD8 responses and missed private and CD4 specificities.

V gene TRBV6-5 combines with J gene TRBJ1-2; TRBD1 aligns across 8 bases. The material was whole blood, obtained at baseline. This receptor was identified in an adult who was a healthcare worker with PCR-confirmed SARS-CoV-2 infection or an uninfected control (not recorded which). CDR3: CASSYRGQGSYGYTF. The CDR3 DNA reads TGTGCCAGCAGTTACCGCGGACAGGGAAGCTATGGCTACACCTTC.